This T cell receptor beta chain was identified during a study of blood T cell repertoires in COVID-19. On the study more broadly: From the United States, Italy and Spain came samples of acute and convalescent COVID-19. T cells, B-cell-depleted T cells, or PBMCs provided the cDNA or gDNA that served as material.

This clone turned up a few times. Per the study methods: Estimated nucleated cell counts came from reference gene primer amplification. Assay: immunoSEQ multiplex PCR; the TCRdb copy retains only in-frame clones and omits some. The V and J calls and clone size are taken from that table; D and trimming were inferred from the DNA. Of about 50,000 clones in the sample, approximately 81% were seen once. This receptor was identified in a woman aged 60-75 years with acute or convalescent COVID-19. Sequenced material: peripheral blood.

CDR3 DNA sequence: TGTGCCAGCAGCTCCCCTGGCAGGGGCTATGGCTACACCTTC. This codes for CASSSPGRGYGYTF. The chain has TRBV7-9 and TRBJ1-2, with D possibly TRBD1 on 6 matching bases. The CDR3 spans 14 residues. Germline lookup yields CDR1 SEHNR and CDR2 FQNEAQ (reference sequence). Trimming cost V 4 bases and J 4 bases, with 13 bases left between them.